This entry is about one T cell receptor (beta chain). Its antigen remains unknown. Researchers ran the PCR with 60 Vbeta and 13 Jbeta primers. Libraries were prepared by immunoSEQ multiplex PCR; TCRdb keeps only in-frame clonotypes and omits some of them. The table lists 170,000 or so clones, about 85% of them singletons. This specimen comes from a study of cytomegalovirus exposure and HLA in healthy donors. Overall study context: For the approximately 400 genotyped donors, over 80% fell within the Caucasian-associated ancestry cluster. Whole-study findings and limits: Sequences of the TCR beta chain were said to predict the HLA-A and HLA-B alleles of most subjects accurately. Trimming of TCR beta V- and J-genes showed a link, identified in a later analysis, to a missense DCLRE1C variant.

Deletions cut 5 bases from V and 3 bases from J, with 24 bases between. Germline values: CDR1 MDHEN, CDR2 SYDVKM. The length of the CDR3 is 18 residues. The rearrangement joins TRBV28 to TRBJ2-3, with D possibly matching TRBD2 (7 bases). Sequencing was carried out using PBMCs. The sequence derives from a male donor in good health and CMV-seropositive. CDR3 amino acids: CASSPMGDTGTITDTQYF. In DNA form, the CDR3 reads TGTGCCAGCAGTCCTATGGGCGATACAGGGACTATAACAGATACGCAGTATTTT. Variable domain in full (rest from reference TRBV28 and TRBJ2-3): DVKVTQSSRYLVKRTGEKVFLECVQDMDHENMFWYRQDPGLGLRLIYFSYDVKMKEKGDIPEGYSVSREKKERFSLILESASTNQTSMYLCASSPMGDTGTITDTQYFGPGTRLTVL.